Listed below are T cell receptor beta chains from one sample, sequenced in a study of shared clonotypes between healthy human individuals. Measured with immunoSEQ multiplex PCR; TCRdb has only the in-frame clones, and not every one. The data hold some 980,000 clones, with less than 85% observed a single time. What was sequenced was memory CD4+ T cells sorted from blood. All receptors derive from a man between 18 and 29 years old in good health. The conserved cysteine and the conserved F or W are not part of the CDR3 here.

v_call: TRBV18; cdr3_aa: ASSQQGGNSPLH
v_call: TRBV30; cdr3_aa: AWTGFFRGTQY
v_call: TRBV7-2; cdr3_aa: ASSLARLAYEQY
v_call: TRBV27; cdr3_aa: ASSSNSGANVLT
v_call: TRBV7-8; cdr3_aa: ASSAGQAGEDTQY
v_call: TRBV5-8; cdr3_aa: ASSPADTQY
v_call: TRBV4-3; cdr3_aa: ASSQDYLWGDQETQY
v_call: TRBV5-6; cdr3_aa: ASSSAAGAGADTQY
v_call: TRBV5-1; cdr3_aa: ASSLGGTEAYNEQF
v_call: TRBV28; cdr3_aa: ASSLNGVYGYT
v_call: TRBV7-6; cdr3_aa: ASSLGVAGAVSDTQY
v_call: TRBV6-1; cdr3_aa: ASSAAGGRYFNEQF
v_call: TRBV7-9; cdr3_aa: ASSLGRVPGDRGHTIY
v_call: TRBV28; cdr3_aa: ASRAPGPTEFYEQY
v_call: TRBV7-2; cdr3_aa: ASSLSGTSGRFPMRQY
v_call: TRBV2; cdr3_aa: ASGVGEGNTIY
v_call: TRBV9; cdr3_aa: ASSGLAGGGYEQY
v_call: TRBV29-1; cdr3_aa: SVELHLRAKNIQY
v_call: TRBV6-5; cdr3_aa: ASSYDGSGANVLT
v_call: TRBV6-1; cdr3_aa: ASSVQGYSYEQY
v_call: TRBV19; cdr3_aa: ASKSGSSNTEAF
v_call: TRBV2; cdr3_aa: ASSESWDYGYT